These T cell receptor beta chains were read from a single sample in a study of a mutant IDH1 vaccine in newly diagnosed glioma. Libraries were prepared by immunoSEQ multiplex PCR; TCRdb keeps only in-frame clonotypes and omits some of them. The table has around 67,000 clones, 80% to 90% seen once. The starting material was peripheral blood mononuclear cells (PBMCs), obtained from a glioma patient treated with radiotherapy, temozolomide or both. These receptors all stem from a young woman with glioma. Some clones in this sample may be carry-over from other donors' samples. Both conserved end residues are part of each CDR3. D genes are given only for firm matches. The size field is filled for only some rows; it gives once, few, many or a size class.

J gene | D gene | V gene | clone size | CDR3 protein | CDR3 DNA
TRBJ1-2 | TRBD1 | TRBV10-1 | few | CASSDGQGRGYGYTF | TGCGCCAGCAGTGACGGACAGGGCCGAGGGTATGGCTACACCTTC
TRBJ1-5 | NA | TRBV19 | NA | CASRLGGASNQPQHF | TGTGCCAGTCGACTCGGGGGGGCGAGCAATCAGCCCCAGCATTTT
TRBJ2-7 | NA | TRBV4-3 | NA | CASSQRSCEQYF | TGCGCCAGCAGCCAACGCTCTTGCGAGCAGTACTTC
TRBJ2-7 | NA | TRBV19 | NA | CATSQGTGSYEQYF | TGTGCCACTTCCCAGGGCACTGGAAGCTACGAGCAGTACTTC
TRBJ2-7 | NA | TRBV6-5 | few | CASSDRNYEQYF | TGTGCCAGCAGCGACAGAAATTACGAGCAGTACTTC
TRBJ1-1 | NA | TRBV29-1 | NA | CSAVQVEAFF | TGCAGCGCCGTACAGGTTGAAGCTTTCTTT
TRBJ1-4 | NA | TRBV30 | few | CAWSGDSRREKLFF | TGTGCCTGGAGTGGGGACTCGAGGAGGGAAAAACTGTTTTTT
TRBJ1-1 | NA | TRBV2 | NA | CASTGGMNTEAFF | TGTGCCAGCACGGGGGGCATGAACACTGAAGCTTTCTTT
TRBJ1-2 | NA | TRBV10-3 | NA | CAISENGSVGGYTF | TGTGCCATCAGTGAGAACGGATCGGTGGGCGGCTACACCTTC
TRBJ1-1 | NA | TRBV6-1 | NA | CASIRASEAFF | TGTGCCAGCATCCGAGCTTCTGAAGCTTTCTTT
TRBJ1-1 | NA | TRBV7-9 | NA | CAARAGYTEAFF | TGTGCCGCACGCGCTGGGTACACTGAAGCTTTCTTT
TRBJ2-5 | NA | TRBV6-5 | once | CASSYFGETQYF | TGTGCCAGCAGTTACTTCGGGGAGACCCAGTACTTC
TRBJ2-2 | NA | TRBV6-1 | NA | CASNAREWNTGELFF | TGTGCCAGCAACGCACGTGAATGGAACACCGGGGAGCTGTTTTTT
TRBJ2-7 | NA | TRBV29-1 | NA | CSVRTYEQYF | TGCAGCGTGCGGACCTACGAGCAGTACTTC
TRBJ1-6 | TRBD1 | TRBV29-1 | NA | CSVGDRVNSPLHF | TGCAGCGTAGGGGACAGGGTTAATTCACCCCTCCACTTT
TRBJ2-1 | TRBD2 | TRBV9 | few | CASSVELAGGQENEQFF | TGTGCCAGCAGCGTAGAGCTAGCGGGAGGGCAAGAAAATGAGCAGTTCTTC
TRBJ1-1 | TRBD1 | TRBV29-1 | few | CSVEKGTGNTEAFF | TGCAGCGTTGAAAAGGGGACAGGGAACACTGAAGCTTTCTTT
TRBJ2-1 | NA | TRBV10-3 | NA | CAISASVGRNEQFF | TGTGCCATCAGTGCTAGCGTAGGTCGCAATGAGCAGTTCTTC
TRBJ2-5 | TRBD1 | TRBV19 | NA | CASSGTGHRKETQYF | TGTGCCAGTAGTGGGACAGGGCATCGTAAGGAGACCCAGTACTTC
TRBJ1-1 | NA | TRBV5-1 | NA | CASSRRGADTEAFF | TGCGCCAGCAGCCGACGAGGTGCCGACACTGAAGCTTTCTTT
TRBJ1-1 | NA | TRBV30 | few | CAWTWGSYTEAFF | TGTGCCTGGACTTGGGGATCGTACACTGAAGCTTTCTTT
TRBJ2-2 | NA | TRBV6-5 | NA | CASSYSLDRSTGELFF | TGTGCCAGCAGTTACAGTCTCGACAGGTCGACCGGGGAGCTGTTTTTT
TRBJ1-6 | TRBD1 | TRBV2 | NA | CAITDRAYNSPLHF | TGTGCCATAACGGACAGGGCCTATAATTCACCCCTCCACTTT
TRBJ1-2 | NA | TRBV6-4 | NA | CASSNMTGYTF | TGTGCCAGCAGTAACATGACTGGCTACACCTTC
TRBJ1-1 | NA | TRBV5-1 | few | CASSPVKGALNTEAFF | TGCGCCAGCAGCCCCGTGAAGGGAGCGTTGAACACTGAAGCTTTCTTT
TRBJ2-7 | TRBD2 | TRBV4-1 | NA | CASSLGPPSGGSYEQYF | TGCGCCAGCAGCTTGGGACCTCCTAGCGGGGGTTCCTACGAGCAGTACTTC
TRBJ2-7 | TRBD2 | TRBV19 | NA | CASSIQVGLAVYEQYF | TGTGCCAGTAGTATTCAGGTTGGACTAGCGGTCTACGAGCAGTACTTC